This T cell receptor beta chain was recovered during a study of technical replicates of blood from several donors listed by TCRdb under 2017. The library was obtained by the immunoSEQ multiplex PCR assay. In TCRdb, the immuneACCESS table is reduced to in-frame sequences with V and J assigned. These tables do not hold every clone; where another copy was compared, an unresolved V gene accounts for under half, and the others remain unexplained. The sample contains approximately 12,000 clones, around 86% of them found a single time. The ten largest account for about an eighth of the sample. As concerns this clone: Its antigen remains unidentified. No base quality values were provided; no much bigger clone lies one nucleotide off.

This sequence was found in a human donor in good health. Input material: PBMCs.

The DNA sequence reads TGTGCCAGCAGTTTTCTAAACATTCAGTACTTC. Protein translation: CASSFLNIQYF. The V and J genes are TRBV28 and TRBJ2-4; the D gene cannot be named for sure. CDR1 and CDR2 (MDHEN, SYDVKM) derive from the germline V gene. Taken from cysteine to phenylalanine, the CDR3 has 11 residues. The entry retains the CDR3 DNA only, 33 bases that are in frame from base 1. The V end loses 3 bases and the J end loses 6 bases, and a stretch of 3 bases separates them. The CDR3 plus the reference TRBV28 and TRBJ2-4 genes for the other parts give the full variable domain: DVKVTQSSRYLVKRTGEKVFLECVQDMDHENMFWYRQDPGLGLRLIYFSYDVKMKEKGDIPEGYSVSREKKERFSLILESASTNQTSMYLCASSFLNIQYFGAGTRLSVL.